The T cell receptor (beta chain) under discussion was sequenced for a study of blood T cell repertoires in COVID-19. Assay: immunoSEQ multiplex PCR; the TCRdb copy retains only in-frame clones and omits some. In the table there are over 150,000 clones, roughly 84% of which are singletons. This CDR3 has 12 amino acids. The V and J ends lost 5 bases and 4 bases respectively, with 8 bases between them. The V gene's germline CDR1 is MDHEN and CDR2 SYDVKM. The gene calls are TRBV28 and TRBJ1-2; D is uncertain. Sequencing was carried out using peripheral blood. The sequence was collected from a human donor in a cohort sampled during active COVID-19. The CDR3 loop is CASSIQPYGYTF. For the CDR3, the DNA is TGTGCCAGCAGTATACAGCCCTATGGCTACACCTTC.